Presented here are 20 T cell receptor beta chains from one specimen sequenced in a study of shared T cell receptors in the human thymus (dated by TCRdb to 2020 to 2022). The library relied on the immunoSEQ multiplex PCR assay. In TCRdb, the immuneACCESS table is reduced to in-frame sequences with V and J assigned. These tables do not hold every clone; where another copy was compared, an unresolved V gene accounts for under half, and the others remain unexplained. The sample table holds 500,000 to 750,000 clones, of which roughly 90% were seen once. In total, the top ten clones hold 0.01% of the sample. Separately, the same data were catalogued under a study of human thymus T cells.

The sample taken for sequencing was thymocytes. The receptors derive from a boy in the first two years of life with a congenital heart defect. Donor details come from another sample of the same person, matched by shared clones.

This clone was counted a single time. The chain carries TRBV5-4 and TRBJ2-7; a weak D match, TRBD1 (6 bases). Per germline, CDR1 SGHNT and CDR2 YYREEE (reference sequence). V lost 2 bases and J lost 2, with 17 bases in between. The CDR3 has 16 residues. The CDR3 spells CASSFTGLPLPYEQYF. CDR3 sequence (DNA): TGTGCCAGCAGCTTTACAGGGTTACCCCTCCCCTACGAGCAGTACTTC. Complete variable domain (other parts from reference TRBV5-4 and TRBJ2-7): ETGVTQSPTHLIKTRGQQVTLRCSSQSGHNTVSWYQQALGQGPQFIFQYYREEENGRGNFPPRFSGLQFPNYSSELNVNALELDDSALYLCASSFTGLPLPYEQYFGPGTRLTVT.

The chain links TRBV30 to TRBJ2-1; D ambiguous. The CDR3 is made up of 15 amino acids. Germline CDR1 GTSNPN, CDR2 SVGIG (reference sequence). The germline V and J ends were trimmed by 2 bases and 6 bases, with 17 bases remaining between them. The CDR3 DNA reads as TGTGCCTGGAGTCGAGCACAGCCCATTGGCAATGAGCAGTTCTTC. It specifies CAWSRAQPIGNEQFF.

The chain joins TRBV4-3 to TRBJ1-2; the D is unclear. CDR3 length: 15 amino acids. CDR1 is LGHNA, CDR2 YSLEER, per germline. Deletions cut 0 bases from V and 5 bases from J, with 13 bases between. CDR3 protein: CASSQDPDPGYGYTF. Here the CDR3 DNA reads TGCGCCAGCAGCCAAGACCCGGACCCGGGGTATGGCTACACCTTC.

This clone is a singleton in its sample. The J gene is TRBJ2-4, the V gene TRBV19; D perhaps matches TRBD1 (5 bases). This CDR3 comprises 16 residues. Germline V gene data show CDR1 as LNHDA and CDR2 as SQIVND (reference sequence). The ends were cut back, 5 bases at V and 0 bases at J, with 14 bases in the middle. The CDR3 coding sequence is TGTGCCAGTAGTCCCTCGACAGCACTAGCCAAAAACATTCAGTACTTC. This encodes CASSPSTALAKNIQYF. The full variable domain, with the rest looked up from reference TRBV19 and TRBJ2-4, is DGGITQSPKYLFRKEGQNVTLSCEQNLNHDAMYWYRQDPGQGLRLIYYSQIVNDFQKGDIAEGYSVSREKKESFPLTVTSAQKNPTAFYLCASSPSTALAKNIQYFGAGTRLSVL.

The V gene is TRBV4-1, the J gene TRBJ1-1; tentative D call: TRBD1 (5 bases). V lost 1 base and J 4 bases, leaving 10 bases between the germline ends. The CDR3 covers 14 residues. In germline, CDR1 is MGHRA, CDR2 YSYEKL. The CDR3 DNA sequence: TGCGCCAGCAGCCAAGTTCTGGGGGGCACTGAAGCTTTCTTT. Amino acid sequence: CASSQVLGGTEAFF.

The V and J genes are TRBV19 and TRBJ2-5, with D possibly matching TRBD2 (7 bases). The germline V gene encodes CDR1 LNHDA and CDR2 SQIVND (reference sequence). Trimming stripped 3 bases from V and 2 bases from J, with 10 bases between. The CDR3 runs to 14 residues. The CDR3 spells CASSMGGLQETQYF. The CDR3 DNA reads as TGTGCCAGTAGTATGGGGGGGCTGCAAGAGACCCAGTACTTC.

The chain employs TRBV29-1 and TRBJ2-7, with 7 bases aligning to TRBD1. Germline assignment: CDR1 SQVTM and CDR2 ANQGSEA. The V segment lost 5 bases and the J segment 2 bases; nucleotides outside the gene matches: 3. This CDR3 has 12 amino acids. CDR3 in DNA: TGCAGCGTTCCGGACAGGACCTACGAGCAGTACTTC. The encoded protein is CSVPDRTYEQYF.

The gene calls are TRBV11-1 and TRBJ1-2; D is possibly TRBD1 (5 bases). V was trimmed by 3 bases and J by 4 bases, leaving 12 bases between them. Germline V gene lookup returns CDR1 SGHAT and CDR2 FQDESV (reference sequence). The CDR3 is 14 amino acids. The CDR3 bases are TGTGCCAGCAGCTTGGACGGACAATCCTATGGCTACACCTTC. It is translated as CASSLDGQSYGYTF.

J is TRBJ2-7 and V is TRBV30; 9 nucleotides agree with TRBD1. Germline CDR1 is GTSNPN and CDR2 is SVGIG (reference sequence). V dropped 3 bases and J dropped 3; count of bases not matched to a gene: 9. There are 15 residues in the CDR3. The CDR3, as DNA: TGTGCCTGGAGCCCTCCGGGACAGGGACTCTACGAGCAGTACTTC. As protein: CAWSPPGQGLYEQYF.

The chain recombines TRBV14 with TRBJ2-7; tentative D call: TRBD2 (5 bases). The CDR3 covers 16 residues. V was cut by 0 bases and J by 5 bases, with 17 bases left in between. The V gene's germline CDR1 is SGHDN and CDR2 FVKESK. The CDR3 sequence is CASSQEPPRGGNEQYF. The CDR3 region has the DNA TGTGCCAGCAGCCAAGAACCCCCCCGGGGTGGAAACGAGCAGTACTTC.

The chain uses TRBV9 and TRBJ2-5; possibly TRBD1 for D (5 bases). Between the trimmed V and J ends, which lost 3 bases and 4 bases, there was a span of 13 bases. The CDR3 runs to 14 residues. CDR1 SGDLS and CDR2 YYNGEE come from the germline V gene. CDR3 residues: CASSAGPFGETQYF. The CDR3 DNA is TGTGCCAGCAGCGCAGGGCCTTTTGGAGAGACCCAGTACTTC.

V usage is TRBV19 and J usage is TRBJ2-7, with 9 bases fitting TRBD1. CDR3 length: 15 residues. Germline V gene sequence: CDR1 LNHDA, CDR2 SQIVND (reference sequence). V shed 6 bases, J shed 5 bases, and the junction held 11 bases outside the gene matches. CDR3 nucleotides: TGTGCCAGTAGCAACGCCGACAGGGGGTACGACGAGCAGTACTTC. This encodes CASSNADRGYDEQYF. The full variable domain, in which reference TRBV19 and TRBJ2-7 provide the parts outside the CDR3, is DGGITQSPKYLFRKEGQNVTLSCEQNLNHDAMYWYRQDPGQGLRLIYYSQIVNDFQKGDIAEGYSVSREKKESFPLTVTSAQKNPTAFYLCASSNADRGYDEQYFGPGTRLTVT.

The chain has TRBV4-1 and TRBJ2-7, with TRBD2 matching 12 bases. Germline CDR1 is MGHRA and CDR2 is YSYEKL. V lost 4 bases to trimming and J lost 2 bases; unmatched junction nucleotides: 9. This CDR3 is built from 17 residues. CDR3 sequence reads: CASSPRLAGAHPYEQYF. The CDR3 DNA reads as TGCGCCAGCAGCCCCAGACTAGCGGGAGCCCATCCCTACGAGCAGTACTTC.

The chain has TRBV29-1 and TRBJ2-7, with TRBD2 identical over 8 bases. Germline CDR1 is SQVTM and CDR2 is ANQGSEA. Germline trimming cut 4 bases from V and 2 bases from J; bases unmatched to any gene: 7. The length of the CDR3 is 14 residues. CDR3 sequence: CSVGLAGGPYEQYF. In DNA, the CDR3 is TGCAGCGTTGGGCTTGCGGGAGGCCCCTACGAGCAGTACTTC.

The chain links TRBV28 to TRBJ2-7; TRBD1 aligns across 7 bases. The trim removed 5 bases at V and 5 bases at J, leaving 21 bases unmatched. Germline V gene data show CDR1 as MDHEN and CDR2 as SYDVKM. The CDR3 is 18 residues long. This CDR3 reads CASSAERGMGRGQNEQYF. The CDR3 DNA is TGTGCCAGCAGTGCCGAACGGGGAATGGGCAGGGGACAGAACGAGCAGTACTTC.

This clone was detected once. This rearrangement joins TRBV16 to TRBJ1-1, with D perhaps TRBD1 (5 bases). Trimming removed 3 bases at V and 4 bases at J, with 6 bases between. The CDR3 is 12 amino acids. CDR1 KGHSY and CDR2 FQNENV come from the germline V gene. In DNA, the CDR3 is TGTGCCAGCAGCCATACAGGCACTGAAGCTTTCTTT. Its translation: CASSHTGTEAFF.

The chain uses TRBV5-1 and TRBJ1-1; D unclear. V dropped 0 bases and J dropped 1 base, with 7 bases sitting between them. The CDR3 has 14 residues. Germline V gene data show CDR1 as SGHRS and CDR2 as YFSETQ. CDR3 nucleotides: TGCGCCAGCAGCTTGGAAAGGAGGAACACTGAAGCTTTCTTT. This codes for CASSLERRNTEAFF.

This chain connects TRBV5-6 to TRBJ1-4; 8 nucleotides line up with TRBD1. From germline, CDR1 is SGHDT and CDR2 YYEEEE. J was trimmed by 7 bases and V by 4 bases; bases with no gene match: 6. This CDR3 has 14 residues. Written as DNA, the CDR3 is TGTGCCAGCAGCGCGACAGGGGTGGGTGAAAAACTGTTTTTT. It yields the protein CASSATGVGEKLFF.

The rearrangement joins TRBV5-1 to TRBJ2-5; possibly TRBD1 for D (7 bases). Deletions cut 2 bases from V and 3 bases from J, with 8 bases between. The CDR3 extends over 13 amino acids. Germline CDR1 and CDR2: SGHRS and YFSETQ. This chain's CDR3 is CASSFRGEETQYF. The CDR3 DNA is TGCGCCAGCAGCTTCAGGGGGGAAGAGACCCAGTACTTC. Combining the CDR3 with reference TRBV5-1 and TRBJ2-5 gives the whole variable domain KAGVTQTPRYLIKTRGQQVTLSCSPISGHRSVSWYQQTPGQGLQFLFEYFSETQRNKGNFPGRFSGRQFSNSRSEMNVSTLELGDSALYLCASSFRGEETQYFGPGTRLLVL.

J is TRBJ1-1 and V is TRBV14; D ambiguous. This CDR3 contains 14 residues. V was trimmed by 2 bases and J by 1 base, leaving 8 bases between them. Germline V gene lookup returns CDR1 SGHDN and CDR2 FVKESK. DNA for the CDR3: TGTGCCAGCAGCCAACAACACCGGAACACTGAAGCTTTCTTT. It translates to CASSQQHRNTEAFF.